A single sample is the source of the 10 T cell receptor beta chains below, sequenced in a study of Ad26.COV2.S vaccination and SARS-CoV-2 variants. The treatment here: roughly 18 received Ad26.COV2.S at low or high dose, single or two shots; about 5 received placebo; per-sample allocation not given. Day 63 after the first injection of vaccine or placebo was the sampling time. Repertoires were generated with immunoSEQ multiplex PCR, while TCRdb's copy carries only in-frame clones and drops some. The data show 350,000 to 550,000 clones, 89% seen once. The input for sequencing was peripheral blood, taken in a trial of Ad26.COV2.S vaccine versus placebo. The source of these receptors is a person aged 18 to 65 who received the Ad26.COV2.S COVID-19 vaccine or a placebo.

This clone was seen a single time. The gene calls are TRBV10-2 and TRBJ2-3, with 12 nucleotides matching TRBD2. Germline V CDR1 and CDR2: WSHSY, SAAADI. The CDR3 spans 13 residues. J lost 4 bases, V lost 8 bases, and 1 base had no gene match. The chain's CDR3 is CASGLAGSDTQYF. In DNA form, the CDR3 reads TGCGCCAGCGGACTAGCGGGATCAGATACGCAGTATTTT.

As DNA, the CDR3 is TGTGCCAGCAGGGACCCGGGCCGATCCTATAGCAATCAGCCCCAGCATTTT. This gives the protein CASRDPGRSYSNQPQHF. The gene calls are TRBV19 and TRBJ1-5, with D possibly TRBD1 on 5 matching bases. Per germline, CDR1 LNHDA and CDR2 SQIVND (reference sequence). This CDR3 is built from 17 residues. The V end lost 9 bases, the J end lost 0 bases, and 21 bases lay between the germline ends.

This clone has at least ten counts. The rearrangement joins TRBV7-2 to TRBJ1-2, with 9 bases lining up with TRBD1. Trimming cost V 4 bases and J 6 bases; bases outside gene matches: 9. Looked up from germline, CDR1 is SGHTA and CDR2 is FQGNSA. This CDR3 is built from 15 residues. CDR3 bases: TGTGCCAGCAGCTCCGTCCGACGGACAGGGGATGGCTACACCTTC. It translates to CASSSVRRTGDGYTF.

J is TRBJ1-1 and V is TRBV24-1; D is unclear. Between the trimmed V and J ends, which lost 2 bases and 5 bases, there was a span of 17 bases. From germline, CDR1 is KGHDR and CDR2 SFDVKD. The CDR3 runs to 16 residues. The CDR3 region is CATSDSRGGGWTEAFF. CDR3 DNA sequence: TGTGCCACCAGTGATTCCCGGGGAGGAGGGTGGACTGAAGCTTTCTTT.

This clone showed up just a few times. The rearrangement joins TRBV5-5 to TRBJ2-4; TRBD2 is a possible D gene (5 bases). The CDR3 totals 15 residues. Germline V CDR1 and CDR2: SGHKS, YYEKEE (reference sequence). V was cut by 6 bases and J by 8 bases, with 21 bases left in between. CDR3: CASTLLSGPWDIQYF. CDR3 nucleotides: TGTGCCAGCACCCTACTGAGCGGCCCATGGGACATTCAGTACTTC.

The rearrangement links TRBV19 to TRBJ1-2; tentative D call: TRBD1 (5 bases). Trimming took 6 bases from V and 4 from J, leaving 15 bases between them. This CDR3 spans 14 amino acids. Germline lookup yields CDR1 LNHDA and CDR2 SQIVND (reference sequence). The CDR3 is CASSRRDGAYGYTF. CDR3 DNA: TGTGCCAGTAGCCGCCGGGACGGGGCCTATGGCTACACCTTC.

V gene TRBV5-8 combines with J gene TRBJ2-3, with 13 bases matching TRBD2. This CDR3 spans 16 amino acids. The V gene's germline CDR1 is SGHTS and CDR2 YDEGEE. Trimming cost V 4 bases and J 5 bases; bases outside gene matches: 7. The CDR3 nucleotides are TGTGCCAGCAGCGGAGATGGGACTAGCGGGAAAGATACGCAGTATTTT. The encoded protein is CASSGDGTSGKDTQYF.

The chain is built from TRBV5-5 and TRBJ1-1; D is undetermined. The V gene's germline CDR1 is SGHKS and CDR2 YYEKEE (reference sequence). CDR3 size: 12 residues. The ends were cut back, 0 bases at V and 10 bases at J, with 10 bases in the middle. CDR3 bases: TGTGCCAGCAGCTTGGTTGGGGAACGAGCTTTCTTT. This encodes CASSLVGERAFF.

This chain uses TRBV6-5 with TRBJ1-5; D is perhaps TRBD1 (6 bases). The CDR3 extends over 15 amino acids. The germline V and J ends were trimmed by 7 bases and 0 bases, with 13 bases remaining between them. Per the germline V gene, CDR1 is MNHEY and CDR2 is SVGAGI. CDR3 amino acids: CASIRNRASNQPQHF. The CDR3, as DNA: TGTGCCAGCATTAGAAACAGGGCTAGCAATCAGCCCCAGCATTTT.

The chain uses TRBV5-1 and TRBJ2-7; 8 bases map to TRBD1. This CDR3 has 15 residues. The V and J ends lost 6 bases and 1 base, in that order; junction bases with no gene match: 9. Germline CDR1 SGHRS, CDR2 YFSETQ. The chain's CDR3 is CASTPSQGGSYEQYF. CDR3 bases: TGCGCCAGCACGCCCTCACAGGGGGGATCCTACGAGCAGTACTTC.